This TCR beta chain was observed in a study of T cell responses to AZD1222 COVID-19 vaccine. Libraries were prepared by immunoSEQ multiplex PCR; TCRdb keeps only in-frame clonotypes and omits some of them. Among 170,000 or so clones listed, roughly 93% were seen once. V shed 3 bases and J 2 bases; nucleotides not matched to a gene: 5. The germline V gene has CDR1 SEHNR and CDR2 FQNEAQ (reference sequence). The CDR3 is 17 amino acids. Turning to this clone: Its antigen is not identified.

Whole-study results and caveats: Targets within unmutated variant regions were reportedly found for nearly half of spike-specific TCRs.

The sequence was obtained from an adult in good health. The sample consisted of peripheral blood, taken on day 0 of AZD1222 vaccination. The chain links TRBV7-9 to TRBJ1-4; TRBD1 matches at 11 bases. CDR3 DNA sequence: TGTGCCAGCAGCTTCCGGACAGGGGGCCTTACTAATGAAAAACTGTTTTTT. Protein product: CASSFRTGGLTNEKLFF.